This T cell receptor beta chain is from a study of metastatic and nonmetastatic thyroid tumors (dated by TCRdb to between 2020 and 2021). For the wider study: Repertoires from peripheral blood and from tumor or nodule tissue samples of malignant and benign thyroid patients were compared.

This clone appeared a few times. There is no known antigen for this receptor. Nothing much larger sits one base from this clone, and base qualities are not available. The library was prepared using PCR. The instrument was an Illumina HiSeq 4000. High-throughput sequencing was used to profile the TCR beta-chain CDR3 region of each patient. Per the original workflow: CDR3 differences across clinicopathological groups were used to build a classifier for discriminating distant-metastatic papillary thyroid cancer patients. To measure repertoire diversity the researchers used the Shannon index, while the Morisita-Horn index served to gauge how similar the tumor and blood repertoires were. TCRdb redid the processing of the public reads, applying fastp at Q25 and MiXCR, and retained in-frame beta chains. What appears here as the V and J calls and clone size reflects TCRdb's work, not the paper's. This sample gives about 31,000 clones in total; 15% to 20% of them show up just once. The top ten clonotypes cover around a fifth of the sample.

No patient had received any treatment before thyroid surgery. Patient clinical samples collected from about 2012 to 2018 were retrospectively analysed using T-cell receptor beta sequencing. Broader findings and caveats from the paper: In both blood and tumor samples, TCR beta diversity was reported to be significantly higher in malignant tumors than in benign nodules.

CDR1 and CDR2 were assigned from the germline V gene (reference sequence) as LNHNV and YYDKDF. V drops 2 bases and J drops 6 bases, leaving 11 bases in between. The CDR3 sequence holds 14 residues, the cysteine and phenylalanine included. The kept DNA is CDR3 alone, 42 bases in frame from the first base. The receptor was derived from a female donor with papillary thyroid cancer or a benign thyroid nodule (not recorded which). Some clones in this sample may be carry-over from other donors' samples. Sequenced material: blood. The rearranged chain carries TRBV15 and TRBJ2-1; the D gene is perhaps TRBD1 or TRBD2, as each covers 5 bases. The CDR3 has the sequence CATSRRDPFNEQFF. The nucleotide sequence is TGTGCCACCAGCAGACGGGACCCCTTCAATGAGCAGTTCTTC.